This note documents a single T cell receptor (beta chain) sequence. Its antigen is unidentified. Trimming pared 9 bases from V and 6 bases from J, leaving 13 bases between. The germline V gene has CDR1 MDHEN and CDR2 SYDVKM. CDR3 length: 12 amino acids. Only in-frame clones appear in the TCRdb table, and some are missing; sequencing was by immunoSEQ multiplex PCR. The table includes roughly 160,000 clones, roughly nine tenths detected once. This record comes from a study of T cell responses to AZD1222 COVID-19 vaccine. Overall study results and limits: Clonal diversity was possibly underestimated, and white British individuals and females predominated among donors.

The chain recombines TRBV28 with TRBJ2-3; D not resolved. The source is an adult who received the AZD1222 COVID-19 vaccine. The specimen was peripheral blood, collected 28 days after the second AZD1222 dose. This CDR3 is CARNGGLDTQYF. The CDR3 DNA sequence: TGTGCCAGAAACGGCGGCTTGGATACGCAGTATTTT.